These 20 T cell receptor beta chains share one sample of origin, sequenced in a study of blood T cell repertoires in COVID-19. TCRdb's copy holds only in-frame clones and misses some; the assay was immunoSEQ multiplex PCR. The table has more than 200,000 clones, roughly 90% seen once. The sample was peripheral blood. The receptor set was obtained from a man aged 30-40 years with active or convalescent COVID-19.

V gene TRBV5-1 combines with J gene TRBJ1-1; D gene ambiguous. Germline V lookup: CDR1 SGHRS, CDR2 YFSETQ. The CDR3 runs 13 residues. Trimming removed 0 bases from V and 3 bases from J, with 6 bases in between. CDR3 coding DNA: TGCGCCAGCAGCTTGGTTCAATACACTGAAGCTTTCTTT. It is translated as CASSLVQYTEAFF.

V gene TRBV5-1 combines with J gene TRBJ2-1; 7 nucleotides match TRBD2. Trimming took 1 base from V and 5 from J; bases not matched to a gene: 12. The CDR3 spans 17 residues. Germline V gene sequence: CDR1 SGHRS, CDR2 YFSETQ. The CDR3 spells CASSLMARRGSDNEQFF. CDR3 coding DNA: TGCGCCAGCAGCTTGATGGCACGGCGGGGGAGTGACAATGAGCAGTTCTTC.

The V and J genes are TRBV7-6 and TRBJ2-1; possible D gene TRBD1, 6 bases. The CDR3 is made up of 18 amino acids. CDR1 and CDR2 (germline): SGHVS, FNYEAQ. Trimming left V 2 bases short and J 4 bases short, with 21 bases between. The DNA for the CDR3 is TGTGCCAGCAGCTTATCCTCGCCCGGGACATCCATTTACAATGAGCAGTTCTTC. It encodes CASSLSSPGTSIYNEQFF.

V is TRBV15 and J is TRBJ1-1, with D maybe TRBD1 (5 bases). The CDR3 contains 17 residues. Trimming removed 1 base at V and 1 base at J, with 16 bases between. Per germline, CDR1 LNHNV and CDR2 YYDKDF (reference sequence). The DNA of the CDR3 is TGTGCCACCAGCAGAGCCGGGGGTAGGAGTCCGAACACTGAAGCTTTCTTT. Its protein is CATSRAGGRSPNTEAFF.

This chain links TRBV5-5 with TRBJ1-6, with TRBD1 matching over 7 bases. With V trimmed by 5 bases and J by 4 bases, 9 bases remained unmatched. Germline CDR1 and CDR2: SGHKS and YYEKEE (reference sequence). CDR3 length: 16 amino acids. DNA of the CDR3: TGTGCCAGCAGATCCAGACAGGGTGGATATAATTCACCCCTCCACTTT. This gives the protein CASRSRQGGYNSPLHF.

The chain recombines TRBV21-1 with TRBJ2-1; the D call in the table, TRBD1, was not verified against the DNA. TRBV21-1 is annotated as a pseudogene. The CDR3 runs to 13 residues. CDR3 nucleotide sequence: TGTGCCAGCAGGGGGACAGGGCCCAATGAGCAGTTCTTC. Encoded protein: CASRGTGPNEQFF.

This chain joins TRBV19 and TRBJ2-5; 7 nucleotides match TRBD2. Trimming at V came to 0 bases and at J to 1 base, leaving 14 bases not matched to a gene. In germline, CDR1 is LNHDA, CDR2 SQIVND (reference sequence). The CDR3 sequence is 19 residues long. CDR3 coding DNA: TGTGCCAGTAGTATAGATCGCTCGAGTATACTAGCGTCCCAAGAGACCCAGTACTTC. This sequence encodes CASSIDRSSILASQETQYF. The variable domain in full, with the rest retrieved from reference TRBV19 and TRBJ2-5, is DGGITQSPKYLFRKEGQNVTLSCEQNLNHDAMYWYRQDPGQGLRLIYYSQIVNDFQKGDIAEGYSVSREKKESFPLTVTSAQKNPTAFYLCASSIDRSSILASQETQYFGPGTRLLVL.

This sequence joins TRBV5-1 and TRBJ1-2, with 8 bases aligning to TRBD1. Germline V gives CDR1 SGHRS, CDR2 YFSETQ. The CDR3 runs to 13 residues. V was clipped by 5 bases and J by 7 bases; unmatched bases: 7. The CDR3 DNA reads TGCGCCAGCAGGACGACAGGGGCGCGTGGCTACACCTTC. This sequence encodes CASRTTGARGYTF.

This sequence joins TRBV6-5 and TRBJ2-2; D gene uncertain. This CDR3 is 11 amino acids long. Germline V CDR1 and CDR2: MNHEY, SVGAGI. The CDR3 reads CSVTNTGELFF. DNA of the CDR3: TGTTCCGTTACGAACACCGGGGAGCTGTTTTTT.

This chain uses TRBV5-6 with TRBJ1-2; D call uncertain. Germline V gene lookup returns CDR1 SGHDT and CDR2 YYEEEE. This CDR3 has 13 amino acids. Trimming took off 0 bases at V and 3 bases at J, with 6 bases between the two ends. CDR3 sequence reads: CASSLAPDYGYTF. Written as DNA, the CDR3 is TGTGCCAGCAGCTTGGCCCCCGACTATGGCTACACCTTC.

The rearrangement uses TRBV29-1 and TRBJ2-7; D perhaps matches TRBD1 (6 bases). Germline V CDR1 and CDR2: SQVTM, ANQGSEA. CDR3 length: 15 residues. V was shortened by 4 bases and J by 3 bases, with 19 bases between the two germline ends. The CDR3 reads CSVGEPGTSGYEQYF. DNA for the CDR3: TGCAGCGTTGGGGAGCCCGGGACATCAGGCTACGAGCAGTACTTC.

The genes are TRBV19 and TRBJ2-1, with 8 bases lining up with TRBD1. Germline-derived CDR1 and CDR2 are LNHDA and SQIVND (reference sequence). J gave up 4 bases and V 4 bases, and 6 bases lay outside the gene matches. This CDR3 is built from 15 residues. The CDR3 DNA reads TGTGCCAGTAGTACCCTGACAGGGGTGTACAATGAGCAGTTCTTC. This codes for CASSTLTGVYNEQFF. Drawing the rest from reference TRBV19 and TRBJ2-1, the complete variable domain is DGGITQSPKYLFRKEGQNVTLSCEQNLNHDAMYWYRQDPGQGLRLIYYSQIVNDFQKGDIAEGYSVSREKKESFPLTVTSAQKNPTAFYLCASSTLTGVYNEQFFGPGTRLTVL.

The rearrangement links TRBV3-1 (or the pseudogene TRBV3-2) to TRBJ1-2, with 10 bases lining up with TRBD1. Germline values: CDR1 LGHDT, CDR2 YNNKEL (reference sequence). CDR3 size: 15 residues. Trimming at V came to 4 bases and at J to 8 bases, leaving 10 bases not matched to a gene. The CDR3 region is CASSLPGQGFWGYTF. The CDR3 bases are TGTGCCAGCAGCCTACCGGGACAGGGGTTTTGGGGCTACACCTTC.

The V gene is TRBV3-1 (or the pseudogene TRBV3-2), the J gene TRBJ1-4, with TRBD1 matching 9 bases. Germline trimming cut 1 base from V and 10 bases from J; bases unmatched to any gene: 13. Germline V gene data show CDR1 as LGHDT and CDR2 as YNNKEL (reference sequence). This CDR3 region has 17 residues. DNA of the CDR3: TGTGCCAGCAGCCAAGGGGACCCGGGACAGGGACAGGGAAAACTGTTTTTT. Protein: CASSQGDPGQGQGKLFF.

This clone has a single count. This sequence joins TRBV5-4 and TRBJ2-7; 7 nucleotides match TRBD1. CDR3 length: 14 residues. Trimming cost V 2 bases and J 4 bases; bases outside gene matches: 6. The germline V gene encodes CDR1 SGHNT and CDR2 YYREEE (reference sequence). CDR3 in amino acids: CASSFDREGYEQYF. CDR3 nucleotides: TGTGCCAGCAGCTTCGACAGGGAAGGGTACGAGCAGTACTTC.

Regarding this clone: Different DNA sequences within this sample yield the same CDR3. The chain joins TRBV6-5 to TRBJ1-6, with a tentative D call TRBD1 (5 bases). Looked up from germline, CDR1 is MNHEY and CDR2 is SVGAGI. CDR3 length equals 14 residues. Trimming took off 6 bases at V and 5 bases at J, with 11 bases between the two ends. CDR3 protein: CASRPGSDNSPLHF. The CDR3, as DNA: TGTGCCAGCAGACCAGGGTCTGATAATTCACCCCTCCACTTT.

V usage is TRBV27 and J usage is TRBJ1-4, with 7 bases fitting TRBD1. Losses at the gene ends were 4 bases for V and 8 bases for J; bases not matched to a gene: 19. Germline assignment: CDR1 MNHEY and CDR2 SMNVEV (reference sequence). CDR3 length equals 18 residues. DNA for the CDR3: TGTGCCAGCAGTTCTACGACAGGGTCCCTTGCAAGGGAGGAAAAACTGTTTTTT. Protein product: CASSSTTGSLAREEKLFF.

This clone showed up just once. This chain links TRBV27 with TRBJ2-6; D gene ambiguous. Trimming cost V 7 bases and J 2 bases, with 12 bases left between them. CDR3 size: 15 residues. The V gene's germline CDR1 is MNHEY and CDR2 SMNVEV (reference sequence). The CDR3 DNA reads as TGTGCCAGCAAAAATGAACTGGCTGGGGCCAACGTCCTGACTTTC. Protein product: CASKNELAGANVLTF.

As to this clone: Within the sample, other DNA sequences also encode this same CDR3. The CDR3, as DNA: TGTGCCAGCAGTGGGACTAACACCGGGGAGCTGTTTTTT. Translated: CASSGTNTGELFF. The chain employs TRBV6-4 and TRBJ2-2; possible D gene TRBD2, 5 bases. Germline values: CDR1 MRHNA, CDR2 SNTAGT. Trimming pared 4 bases from V and 2 bases from J, leaving 5 bases between. The CDR3 is made up of 13 amino acids.

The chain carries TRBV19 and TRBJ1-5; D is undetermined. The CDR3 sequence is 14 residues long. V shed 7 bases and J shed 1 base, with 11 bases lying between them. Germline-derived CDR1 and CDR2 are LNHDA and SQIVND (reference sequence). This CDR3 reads CASIPHGSNQPQHF. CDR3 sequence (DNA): TGTGCCAGTATTCCCCACGGGAGCAATCAGCCCCAGCATTTT.